Presented here are 9 T cell receptor beta chains from one specimen sequenced in a study of T-cell memory formation after mild COVID-19 (dated by TCRdb to the early 2020s). The method behind the library was 5' RACE. Sequencing took place on an Illumina NovaSeq 6000. The public reads were quality trimmed at Q25 with fastp and then assembled into clones with MiXCR by TCRdb, keeping productive beta chains. For every CDR3 protein sequence, its rows merge into one entry that carries the most common genes and DNA. This sample has a few hundred thousand distinct CDR3 sequences in its table, and around a quarter of those were observed once. Roughly an eighth of the sample is held by the ten biggest clonotypes. Sequenced material: PBMCs or a T cell subset sorted from them (not recorded which). The receptor source for this set is an adult woman who had mild COVID-19 (a few samples of this study predate the infection). The sample titles of this study are shuffled in the database, so cell type and time point are left out; the donor was told from shared clones.

CDR3 sequence (DNA): TGCGCCAGCAGCTTGGGACAGCAAGGTAATGAAGCTTTCTTT. Amino acids: CASSLGQQGNEAFF. The chain carries TRBV5-1 and TRBJ1-1, with D maybe TRBD1 (5 bases). CDR3 length: 14 residues. V lost 0 bases and J lost 7, with 13 bases in between. Germline V gene lookup returns CDR1 SGHRS and CDR2 YFSETQ.

The count of this clonotype is one. This chain connects TRBV6-2 or TRBV6-3 to TRBJ2-1; 11 bases fit TRBD2. This CDR3 is 16 amino acids long. Losses at the gene ends were 2 bases for V and 8 bases for J; bases not matched to a gene: 8. Germline V gene sequence: CDR1 MNHEY, CDR2 SVGEGT. This CDR3 reads CASSYPLAGGVYEQFF. For the CDR3, the DNA is TGTGCCAGCAGTTACCCCCTAGCGGGGGGCGTCTATGAGCAGTTCTTC.

The rearrangement links TRBV29-1 to TRBJ2-2; 7 bases fit TRBD2. CDR1 is SQVTM, CDR2 ANQGSEA, per germline. The CDR3 extends over 13 amino acids. The V gene end was trimmed by 7 bases and the J gene end by 7 bases; junction bases not matched to a gene: 9. CDR3 nucleotide sequence: TGCAGCGCAGCGGGATCTTTGGGCGGGGAGCTGTTTTTT. It specifies CSAAGSLGGELFF.

The chain employs TRBV29-1 and TRBJ2-7, with D unresolved. V was pared by 4 bases and J by 6 bases, with 7 bases between. This CDR3 is built from 10 residues. Germline V gene lookup returns CDR1 SQVTM and CDR2 ANQGSEA. CDR3 sequence: CSVAAGEQYF. The CDR3 DNA follows: TGCAGCGTTGCCGCCGGCGAGCAGTACTTC.

The V gene is TRBV7-9, the J gene TRBJ2-5; 11 nucleotides agree with TRBD1. V lost 4 bases and J lost 5; bases outside the gene matches: 6. Germline loops: CDR1 SEHNR, CDR2 FQNEAQ (reference sequence). The CDR3 is made up of 15 amino acids. CDR3 residues: CASSSHGQGAETQYF. The CDR3 DNA reads TGTGCCAGCAGCTCACACGGACAGGGGGCGGAGACCCAGTACTTC.

This rearrangement joins TRBV18 to TRBJ2-1; 13 bases match TRBD2. Germline V lookup: CDR1 KGHSH, CDR2 LQKENI. This CDR3 region has 14 residues. Trimming cost V 3 bases and J 10 bases; bases outside gene matches: 3. CDR3 sequence: CASSPTSGGPEQFF. The CDR3 DNA sequence: TGTGCCAGCTCACCGACTAGCGGGGGGCCGGAGCAGTTCTTC.

This clonotype was seen a few times. The chain recombines TRBV29-1 with TRBJ2-1; 14 bases agree with TRBD2. Germline CDR1 reads SQVTM; CDR2 reads ANQGSEA. CDR3 length: 16 amino acids. V dropped 7 bases and J dropped 3; count of bases not matched to a gene: 8. The chain's CDR3 is CSAEGLAGGHYNEQFF. In DNA form, the CDR3 reads TGCAGCGCGGAAGGACTAGCGGGAGGACACTACAATGAGCAGTTCTTC.

This sequence joins TRBV6-5 and TRBJ2-7, with 8 bases identical to TRBD2. The CDR3 sequence is 14 residues long. Germline loops: CDR1 MNHEY, CDR2 SVGAGI. The V gene end was trimmed by 0 bases and the J gene end by 7 bases; junction bases not matched to a gene: 5. The CDR3 bases are TGTGCCAGCAGTTACTCCCGGGGGGGTGGAGAGCAGTACTTC. Amino acid sequence: CASSYSRGGGEQYF.

This clonotype was picked up a small number of times. J is TRBJ2-1 and V is TRBV10-3; 7 bases match TRBD2. CDR1 and CDR2 (germline): ENHRY, SYGVKD. CDR3 length equals 12 residues. The V segment lost 5 bases and the J segment 7 bases; nucleotides outside the gene matches: 2. CDR3 region: CAISWGGNEQFF. In DNA, the CDR3 is TGTGCCATCAGTTGGGGGGGGAATGAGCAGTTCTTC.